This TCR beta chain was identified in a study of blood T cell repertoires in COVID-19 (dated by TCRdb to the early 2020s). The study in broad terms: Collaborator samples came from the United States, Italy and Spain and covered acute and convalescent phases of COVID-19. Sample metadata almost always included a de-identified subject ID, COVID-19 status, age in years and sex. Where HLA class I and class II types were available, the types were taken from metadata supplied by the sample provider, not from assay-based typing. The material from the prospective study consisted of cDNA or gDNA derived from T cells, B-cell-depleted T cells, or PBMCs. The dataset comprised deeply sampled blood TCRbeta repertoires from subjects exposed to, actively infected with, or recovered from COVID-19. A freely available public database, intended as a resource for researchers studying the immune response to SARS-CoV-2, is where the repertoires were released. The samples were drawn from two sources: the first 160 participants of the ongoing ImmuneRACE study, and some 1,300 subjects contributed by 6 global collaborators.

Ends trimmed: V by 7 bases, J by 5 bases; bases unmatched to a gene: 7. The germline V gene sets CDR1 to SNHLY and CDR2 to FYNNEI. Taken from cysteine to phenylalanine, the CDR3 has 14 residues. The CDR3 DNA has 42 bases and is translated from base 1. TCRbeta CDR3 regions were amplified from genomic DNA by means of the immunoSEQ Assay, a bias-controlled multiplex PCR. The study's processing was this. Nucleated cell counts per sample were estimated from amplification of reference gene primers within the assay. Sequence reads were collapsed and filtered to measure the absolute abundance of every unique TCRbeta CDR3 rearrangement. Productive Simpson clonality was computed per sample as the square root of Simpson's diversity index over productive rearrangements. TCRdb's version of the immuneACCESS table is confined to in-frame rearrangements and falls short of the full clone set. An unresolved V gene accounts for under half of the shortfall where checked; the remainder is of unknown origin. From that table come the V and J calls and clone size; the DNA was used to work out D and trimming. The sample contains 400,000 to 550,000 clones, nearly 90% of them found a single time. Jointly, the top ten make up just under 2% of the sample.

Broader findings and caveats from the paper: Clinical and demographic metadata were provided uncurated, with the amount varying by source and participant.

Worth noting for this clone: The clone's antigen remains unknown. Nothing much larger sits one base from this clone, and base qualities are not available.

Enrolling through a virtual design, the prospective study's participants ranged in age from roughly 18 to 89 years and lived across approximately 25 United States geographic areas. To assign participants to cohorts, the prospective study relied on clinical history that participants themselves reported in a screening survey and a study questionnaire. In the prospective study, whole blood, serum and a nasopharyngeal or oropharyngeal swab were collected from each participant by mobile phlebotomists. Prospective study participants could optionally give additional blood draws and questionnaires over an approximately two-month period. Before DNA extraction, blood samples from the prospective study were shipped at room temperature or frozen.

This clonotype was sampled from a woman aged 18 to 35 with acute COVID-19. This chain joins TRBV2 to TRBJ2-2; TRBD1 lines up with 7 middle nucleotides. What was sequenced was PBMCs or T cells enriched from blood (not recorded which). The CDR3 reads CASTGQVATGELFF. The DNA is as follows: TGTGCCAGCACTGGACAGGTTGCGACCGGGGAGCTGTTTTTT. The entire variable domain, with the stretches around the CDR3 drawn from the reference TRBV2 and TRBJ2-2 proteins, is EPEVTQTPSHQVTQMGQEVILRCVPISNHLYFYWYRQILGQKVEFLVSFYNNEISEKSEIFDDQFSVERPDGSNFTLKIRSTKLEDSAMYFCASTGQVATGELFFGEGSRLTVL.